Below are 14 T cell receptor beta chains sequenced from a single sample in a study of T cell responses to AZD1222 COVID-19 vaccine. Clones were sequenced by immunoSEQ multiplex PCR, and TCRdb holds only the in-frame ones, with some missing. The sample shows 150,000 or so clones, more than 85% of them seen only once. The sample here was peripheral blood, taken on day 0 of AZD1222 vaccination. Receptor source: an adult in good health.

This clone turned up a few times. The chain couples TRBV6-1 to TRBJ2-7; 7 bases are a match to TRBD1. The CDR3 extends over 14 amino acids. Germline V gene sequence: CDR1 MNHNS, CDR2 SASEGT. V shed 0 bases, J shed 3 bases, and the junction held 2 bases outside the gene matches. The CDR3 DNA is TGTGCCAGCAGTGAAGCAGGGGGCGGCTACGAGCAGTACTTC. Translation: CASSEAGGGYEQYF.

The genes are TRBV5-4 and TRBJ2-7, with a possible D match to TRBD2 (5 bases). This CDR3 comprises 13 residues. V was cut by 4 bases and J by 6 bases, with 14 bases left in between. CDR1 is SGHNT, CDR2 YYREEE, per germline (reference sequence). CDR3 in DNA: TGTGCCAGCAGCCCGACATTGAGCGGCGAGCAGTACTTC. Translating gives CASSPTLSGEQYF.

The rearrangement links TRBV4-1 to TRBJ1-2, with D possibly TRBD1 on 6 matching bases. The CDR3 has 16 amino acids. CDR1 and CDR2 (germline): MGHRA, YSYEKL. V dropped 1 base and J dropped 7 bases, with 19 bases sitting between them. This CDR3 is CASSQVPTWGAAGYTF. The CDR3 region has the DNA TGCGCCAGCAGCCAAGTCCCGACTTGGGGGGCTGCTGGCTACACCTTC.

This clone came up once. The J gene is TRBJ2-1, the V gene TRBV3-1 (or the pseudogene TRBV3-2); TRBD2 matches 7 bases. The CDR3 consists of 12 residues. Trimming took 4 bases from V and 10 from J; bases not matched to a gene: 4. Germline-derived CDR1 and CDR2 are LGHDT and YNNKEL (reference sequence). CDR3 sequence reads: CASSPGEGEQFF. CDR3 DNA sequence: TGTGCCAGCAGCCCCGGGGAGGGCGAGCAGTTCTTC.

CDR3 bases: TGTGCCAGCAGCCTGGAGGGCAGGGCTAATGAAAAACTGTTTTTT. It yields the protein CASSLEGRANEKLFF. The genes are TRBV27 and TRBJ1-4; D is perhaps TRBD1 (5 bases). V lost 6 bases, J lost 3 bases, and 14 bases lay in between. This CDR3 has 15 amino acids. Germline CDR1 and CDR2: MNHEY and SMNVEV (reference sequence).

This sequence joins TRBV5-4 and TRBJ2-7, with D possibly being TRBD2 (7 bases). Trimming pared 1 base from V and 0 bases from J, leaving 11 bases between. The CDR3 sequence is 15 residues long. Germline CDR1 SGHNT, CDR2 YYREEE (reference sequence). The CDR3 loop reads CASSLRGALSYEQYF. CDR3 in DNA: TGTGCCAGCAGCTTGCGGGGGGCCCTCTCCTACGAGCAGTACTTC.

Only one count was recorded for this clone. This rearrangement joins TRBV7-2 to TRBJ2-2, with D perhaps TRBD1 (5 bases). V shed 0 bases and J shed 6 bases, with 17 bases lying between them. In germline, CDR1 is SGHTA, CDR2 FQGNSA. The CDR3 is made up of 17 amino acids. CDR3 in DNA: TGTGCCAGCAGCTTAGCGAGAGTAGGAGTAGGGGCCGGGGAGCTGTTTTTT. Its protein is CASSLARVGVGAGELFF.

The chain combines TRBV12-3 or TRBV12-4 with TRBJ1-5; 10 bases align to TRBD1. J gave up 7 bases and V 7 bases, and 4 bases lay outside the gene matches. The CDR3 is 13 residues long. This chain's CDR3 is CASTEDRGQPQHF. The DNA for the CDR3 is TGTGCCAGCACCGAGGACAGGGGGCAGCCCCAGCATTTT.

The rearrangement uses TRBV3-1 (or the pseudogene TRBV3-2) and TRBJ1-4; D uncertain. Germline V gene data show CDR1 as LGHDT and CDR2 as YNNKEL (reference sequence). Trimming took off 2 bases at V and 8 bases at J, with 6 bases between the two ends. The CDR3 has 12 amino acids. CDR3 sequence reads: CASSQLGEKLFF. As DNA, the CDR3 is TGTGCCAGCAGCCAACTTGGAGAAAAACTGTTTTTT.

The rearrangement uses TRBV6-2 or TRBV6-3 and TRBJ1-3, with unresolved D. The CDR3 runs 13 residues. Germline V gives CDR1 MNHEY, CDR2 SVGEGT. V was shortened by 0 bases and J by 8 bases, with 8 bases between the two germline ends. CDR3 nucleotide sequence: TGTGCCAGCAGTTACTCGAGGGCGGACACCATATATTTT. Encoded protein: CASSYSRADTIYF.

CDR3 in DNA: TGTGCCAGCAGTTCTAGGAGCTCCTACGAGCAGTACTTC. Translated, it gives CASSSRSSYEQYF. The V and J genes are TRBV12-3 or TRBV12-4 and TRBJ2-7, with unresolved D. Trimming removed 4 bases from V and 0 bases from J, with 7 bases in between. CDR3 length: 13 amino acids.

The chain employs TRBV6-6 and TRBJ1-1; possible D gene TRBD1, 5 bases. V was cut by 6 bases and J by 3 bases, with 14 bases left in between. Germline V gene sequence: CDR1 MNHNY, CDR2 SVGAGI (reference sequence). The CDR3 loop spans 14 amino acids. The chain's CDR3 is CASSSRRDDTEAFF. The CDR3 DNA sequence: TGTGCCAGCAGCTCGCGGAGGGACGACACTGAAGCTTTCTTT.

The chain links TRBV10-3 to TRBJ1-2; D possibly corresponds to TRBD1 (5 bases). Trimming cost V 3 bases and J 7 bases, with 12 bases left between them. Germline assignment: CDR1 ENHRY and CDR2 SYGVKD. The CDR3 is made up of 13 amino acids. The chain's CDR3 is CAISESGTAGYTF. Here the CDR3 DNA reads TGTGCCATCAGTGAATCTGGGACTGCTGGCTACACCTTC.

The chain couples TRBV4-1 to TRBJ2-2, with D possibly matching TRBD2 (6 bases). Germline CDR1 and CDR2: MGHRA and YSYEKL. The CDR3 has 16 amino acids. Trimming removed 0 bases from V and 7 bases from J, with 15 bases in between. For the CDR3, the DNA is TGCGCCAGCAGCCAAGATTCTTTCGGGACTGGCGGGGAGCTGTTTTTT. Translated: CASSQDSFGTGGELFF.